These 32 T cell receptor beta chains originate from one sample sequenced in a study of blood T cells in healthy people across ages (dated by TCRdb to between 2014 and 2017). Receptor libraries were prepared by 5' RACE. This sample was sequenced with an Illumina HiSeq 2500. A second PCR of about 6 to 12 cycles was performed with a sample-barcoded 5' primer and a J-beta primer mix. Through fastp at Q25 and MiXCR, TCRdb rebuilt clones from the public reads, retaining in-frame beta chains. For every CDR3 protein sequence, its rows merge into one entry that carries the most common genes and DNA. Across this sample there are some 930,000 distinct CDR3 sequences, with 25% to 30% seen only once. The ten largest clones represent roughly 10% of the sample. In addition, the sample was reused for a study of T cells of mothers and their children.

Material for sequencing was blood. These receptors were collected from a woman in her forties in good health.

This clonotype was seen a handful of times. The chain has TRBV7-9 and TRBJ2-7, with TRBD1 matching over 7 bases. J was trimmed by 2 bases and V by 6 bases; bases with no gene match: 10. This CDR3 comprises 15 residues. The V gene's germline CDR1 is SEHNR and CDR2 FQNEAQ (reference sequence). In DNA form, the CDR3 reads TGTGCCAGCAGTCGAGGACAGGCCTTGCCCTACGAGCAGTACTTC. Translation gives CASSRGQALPYEQYF. Full variable domain (missing parts from reference TRBV7-9 and TRBJ2-7): DTGVSQNPRHKITKRGQNVTFRCDPISEHNRLYWYRQTLGQGPEFLTYFQNEAQLEKSRLLSDRFSAERPKGSFSTLEIQRTEQGDSAMYLCASSRGQALPYEQYFGPGTRLTVT.

The genes are TRBV24-1 and TRBJ2-5; tentatively, D is TRBD1 (6 bases). This CDR3 comprises 14 residues. The V end lost 4 bases, the J end lost 3 bases, and 11 bases lay between the germline ends. Germline assignment: CDR1 KGHDR and CDR2 SFDVKD. The CDR3 is CATSETDRKETQYF. Here the CDR3 DNA reads TGTGCCACCAGTGAGACCGACAGGAAAGAGACCCAGTACTTC.

This clonotype is a singleton in its sample. V gene TRBV6-1 combines with J gene TRBJ2-1; 9 nucleotides match TRBD1. V shed 2 bases, J shed 4 bases, and the junction held 9 bases outside the gene matches. CDR1 MNHNS and CDR2 SASEGT come from the germline V gene. The CDR3 consists of 17 residues. In DNA form, the CDR3 reads TGTGCCAGCAGTGAAACCCCTGGGACAGGGTGGTACAATGAGCAGTTCTTC. Translation: CASSETPGTGWYNEQFF.

This clonotype was recorded many times. The chain carries TRBV20-1 and TRBJ2-1; D gene unclear. The ends were cut back, 3 bases at V and 4 bases at J, with 10 bases in the middle. CDR1 is DFQATT and CDR2 is SNEGSKA in the germline V gene (reference sequence). The CDR3 runs 13 residues. The CDR3 spells CSASRAEYNEQFF. In DNA form, the CDR3 reads TGCAGTGCTAGTAGGGCAGAATACAATGAGCAGTTCTTC.

This clonotype was detected a few times. V usage is TRBV5-5 and J usage is TRBJ2-7, with D perhaps TRBD1 (7 bases). With 2 bases removed from V and 7 bases from J, the gap between germline ends came to 16 bases. The CDR3 loop spans 14 amino acids. The germline gives CDR1 SGHKS, CDR2 YYEKEE (reference sequence). CDR3 bases: TGTGCCAGCAGCTTTGGCCTCCAGGGGGGTGAGCAGTACTTC. The encoded protein is CASSFGLQGGEQYF.

The CDR3 region has the DNA TGTGCCAGCAGTTACTCGCCTTACAGGGGGCGAAGCAATGAGCAGTACTTC. Translation gives CASSYSPYRGRSNEQYF. The chain joins TRBV6-5 to TRBJ2-4, with 9 bases aligning to TRBD1. The junction had 16 bases not matched to a gene; V was cut back by 0 bases and J by 13 bases. The germline V gene has CDR1 MNHEY and CDR2 SVGAGI. The CDR3 has 17 amino acids.

As for this clonotype: A single base separates this from a much larger clone, so it may be a read error. This chain joins TRBV12-3 or TRBV12-4 and TRBJ2-7; 8 nucleotides agree with TRBD1. CDR3 size: 14 residues. With 7 bases clipped from V and 0 bases from J, the junction kept 5 bases outside the gene matches. The CDR3 DNA reads as TGTGCCAGCACCTTGACAGGGGCCTCCTACGAGCAGTACGTC. Translated, it gives CASTLTGASYEQYV.

This clonotype appeared a few times. The gene calls are TRBV29-1 and TRBJ1-1, with D perhaps matching TRBD1 (5 bases). Germline lookup yields CDR1 SQVTM and CDR2 ANQGSEA. V gave up 6 bases and J gave up 3 bases, with 23 bases separating them. This CDR3 comprises 16 residues. As DNA, the CDR3 is TGCAGCGTCGCTTTGGGGGATCAGATTGGGGACACTGAAGCTTTCTTT. Protein sequence: CSVALGDQIGDTEAFF.

V usage is TRBV20-1 and J usage is TRBJ1-5; D call uncertain. The CDR3 has 16 amino acids. The germline V gene encodes CDR1 DFQATT and CDR2 SNEGSKA (reference sequence). V was trimmed by 0 bases and J by 0 bases, leaving 12 bases between them. CDR3 loop: CSARDAGSYSNQPQHF. CDR3 nucleotide sequence: TGCAGTGCTAGAGACGCCGGCTCGTATAGCAATCAGCCCCAGCATTTT.

This clonotype was counted many times. This chain connects TRBV28 to TRBJ2-7; no clear D gene. Germline loops: CDR1 MDHEN, CDR2 SYDVKM. Trimming cost V 3 bases and J 0 bases, with 9 bases left between them. The CDR3 length is 14 residues. DNA for the CDR3: TGTGCCAGCAGTTTTTATGAGGTCTCCTACGAGCAGTACTTC. Encoded protein: CASSFYEVSYEQYF.

The chain combines TRBV20-1 with TRBJ2-1, with TRBD1 matching over 11 bases. This CDR3 is 15 amino acids long. Germline lookup yields CDR1 DFQATT and CDR2 SNEGSKA (reference sequence). J was trimmed by 2 bases and V by 5 bases; bases with no gene match: 5. The CDR3 DNA follows: TGCAGTGCTCCCCCGGGACAGGGGGCCTACAATGAGCAGTTCTTC. This codes for CSAPPGQGAYNEQFF.

This chain links TRBV28 with TRBJ2-1; D may be TRBD2 (5 bases). V gave up 7 bases and J gave up 2 bases, with 15 bases separating them. CDR1 and CDR2 from the germline V gene are MDHEN and SYDVKM. The CDR3 totals 15 residues. In DNA form, the CDR3 reads TGTGCCAGCAACCCGGGCGGGCGGACCTACAATGAGCAGTTCTTC. Its protein product is CASNPGGRTYNEQFF.

This clonotype was counted a few times. This chain links TRBV5-5 with TRBJ1-2; maybe TRBD1 (6 bases). V was trimmed by 2 bases and J by 4 bases, leaving 15 bases between them. Germline lookup yields CDR1 SGHKS and CDR2 YYEKEE (reference sequence). This CDR3 is built from 15 residues. CDR3 coding DNA: TGTGCCAGCAGCTTAAGCTCATGGGGGGCCTATGGCTACACCTTC. It is translated as CASSLSSWGAYGYTF.

The rearrangement links TRBV4-1 to TRBJ2-2; 8 bases align to TRBD1. V lost 4 bases and J lost 3; bases outside the gene matches: 4. The CDR3 runs 15 residues. Germline lookup yields CDR1 MGHRA and CDR2 YSYEKL. CDR3 sequence reads: CASSRRQGYTGELFF. The CDR3 DNA sequence: TGCGCCAGCAGCCGCCGACAGGGGTACACCGGGGAGCTGTTTTTT.

V and J are TRBV12-3 or TRBV12-4 and TRBJ1-1; D may be TRBD1 (5 bases). The V end lost 6 bases, the J end lost 4 bases, and 15 bases lay between the germline ends. The CDR3 has 14 residues. Here the CDR3 reads CASRIPGPVTEAFF. CDR3 sequence (DNA): TGTGCCAGCAGAATTCCGGGACCGGTCACTGAAGCTTTCTTT.

The gene calls are TRBV7-2 and TRBJ2-7, with a weak D call TRBD1 (5 bases). V lost 4 bases, J lost 6 bases, and 16 bases lay in between. Germline CDR1 is SGHTA and CDR2 is FQGNSA. This CDR3 is 14 amino acids long. The CDR3 region is CASSSGPHSGEQYF. DNA for the CDR3: TGTGCCAGCAGCTCAGGGCCACACTCAGGCGAGCAGTACTTC.

V gene TRBV6-2 or TRBV6-3 combines with J gene TRBJ2-1, with TRBD2 as a possible D gene (6 bases). The J call may be mistaken, given a closer DNA end match to TRBJ2-7. The CDR3 has 14 amino acids. Germline CDR1 and CDR2: MNHEY and SVGEGT. The CDR3 spells CASKDPGDNKEQYF. The DNA of the CDR3 is TGTGCCAGCAAAGATCCGGGAGATAATAAGGAGCAGTACTTC.

Points on this clonotype: It may be a read error: a sequence one base away is much more abundant. The CDR3 DNA follows: TGCGCCAGCAGCCAAGAAACAGGGGGGTCCTACAATGAGCAGTCCTTC. Translation gives CASSQETGGSYNEQSF. This rearrangement joins TRBV4-3 to TRBJ2-1, with 8 bases fitting TRBD1. CDR1 LGHNA and CDR2 YSLEER come from the germline V gene. This CDR3 region has 16 residues.

There are a few counts of this clonotype. V and J are TRBV12-3 or TRBV12-4 and TRBJ1-5; D might be TRBD1 (6 bases). The CDR3 is 17 residues long. The V and J ends lost 2 bases and 3 bases respectively, with 17 bases between them. This chain's CDR3 is CASSLFGKDSPNQPQHF. In DNA, the CDR3 is TGTGCCAGCAGTTTATTCGGGAAGGACAGCCCCAATCAGCCCCAGCATTTT.

V is TRBV5-1 and J is TRBJ1-2, with D tentatively TRBD1 (6 bases). V lost 0 bases and J lost 2, with 11 bases in between. Germline lookup yields CDR1 SGHRS and CDR2 YFSETQ. The CDR3 covers 15 residues. CDR3: CASSLEQGGNYGYTF. The CDR3 DNA is TGCGCCAGCAGCTTGGAACAGGGCGGGAACTATGGCTACACCTTC.

The sample holds many counts of this clonotype. This sequence joins TRBV12-3 or TRBV12-4 and TRBJ2-7; 12 nucleotides line up with TRBD2. The CDR3 is 15 amino acids. V lost 3 bases and J lost 4; bases outside the gene matches: 4. The CDR3 loop reads CASSFRLAGEYEQYF. As DNA, the CDR3 is TGTGCCAGCAGTTTCCGACTAGCGGGGGAATACGAGCAGTACTTC.

Turning to this clonotype: A much larger clone lies a single base off, so this may be a read error. The V gene is TRBV3-1, the J gene TRBJ1-2; TRBD1 aligns across 7 bases. The ends lost 1 base at V and 4 bases at J; junction bases unmatched: 6. CDR1 is LGHDT, CDR2 YNNKEL, per germline (reference sequence). CDR3 length: 15 amino acids. The CDR3 region has the DNA TGTGCCAGCAGCCAAGCCGAACAGGGGCTCTATGGCTACACCTTC. Residues: CASSQAEQGLYGYTF.

The table lists this clonotype with many counts. The chain joins TRBV5-5 to TRBJ2-3; 13 bases are shared with TRBD2. The length of the CDR3 is 16 residues. Germline V gene data show CDR1 as SGHKS and CDR2 as YYEKEE (reference sequence). J was trimmed by 6 bases and V by 0 bases; bases with no gene match: 4. The CDR3 here is CASSLGTSGGRDTQYF. Written as DNA, the CDR3 is TGTGCCAGCAGCTTGGGGACTAGCGGGGGCCGGGATACGCAGTATTTT.

The table lists this clonotype with a few counts. The chain uses TRBV29-1 and TRBJ1-2; D might be TRBD1 (5 bases). The CDR3 runs to 12 residues. Germline lookup yields CDR1 SQVTM and CDR2 ANQGSEA. Trimming took 7 bases from V and 3 from J, leaving 12 bases between them. Here the CDR3 reads CSAEGSDYGYTF. The CDR3 DNA follows: TGCAGCGCAGAGGGGTCGGACTATGGCTACACCTTC.

As regards this clonotype: A junction boundary mismatches the germline segment, possibly from a read error. The chain recombines TRBV6-6 with TRBJ1-2; D might be TRBD1 (6 bases). CDR1 MNHNY and CDR2 SVGAGI come from the germline V gene (reference sequence). The CDR3 loop spans 15 amino acids. The CDR3 here is CASSSLPTGSYAYTF. CDR3 sequence (DNA): TGTGCCAGCAGTTCTCTGCCGACAGGAAGCTATGCCTACACCTTC.

This clonotype was picked up a small number of times. This chain links TRBV7-9 with TRBJ1-5; the D is unclear. V gave up 4 bases and J gave up 2 bases, with 9 bases separating them. Germline V CDR1 and CDR2: SEHNR, FQNEAQ (reference sequence). The CDR3 length is 14 residues. The CDR3 here is CASSSGAGNQPQHF. In DNA form, the CDR3 reads TGTGCCAGCAGCTCAGGAGCCGGCAATCAGCCCCAGCATTTT.

The table lists this clonotype with a few counts. The V gene is TRBV25-1, the J gene TRBJ2-7, with D uncertain. Germline-derived CDR1 and CDR2 are MGHDK and SYGVNS. V shed 1 base and J shed 2 bases, with 6 bases lying between them. The CDR3 is made up of 13 amino acids. CDR3 nucleotide sequence: TGTGCCAGCAGTGAATCGGGTCCCTACGAGCAGTACTTC. Its protein product is CASSESGPYEQYF.

This sequence joins TRBV4-1 and TRBJ2-1, with a tentative D call TRBD1 (6 bases). This CDR3 is 16 amino acids long. The V gene lost 4 bases and the J gene lost 4 bases, with 17 bases spanning the gap. Germline V gives CDR1 MGHRA, CDR2 YSYEKL. Here the CDR3 reads CASSPSRTELYNEQFF. CDR3 coding DNA: TGCGCCAGCAGCCCCAGCAGGACAGAGTTATACAATGAGCAGTTCTTC.

A few counts support this clonotype. V is TRBV20-1 and J is TRBJ1-5, with TRBD1 matching 9 bases. This CDR3 spans 14 amino acids. Germline V lookup: CDR1 DFQATT, CDR2 SNEGSKA (reference sequence). V lost 5 bases, J lost 7 bases, and 9 bases stayed unmatched. CDR3 amino acids: CSAGTGILGQPQHF. CDR3 DNA sequence: TGCAGTGCTGGGACAGGGATTTTAGGACAGCCCCAGCATTTT.

This chain's CDR3 is CASSQEGTGRLSEQYF. As DNA, the CDR3 is TGTGCCAGCAGCCAAGAGGGTACCGGGAGGCTCTCCGAGCAGTACTTC. The J gene is TRBJ2-4, the V gene TRBV4-2; TRBD2 matches at 7 bases. The closer fit of TRBJ2-7 to the DNA end suggests the J call may be wrong. The V gene's germline CDR1 is LGHNA and CDR2 YNFKEQ. The CDR3 is made up of 16 amino acids.

Many counts were recorded for this clonotype. The V and J genes are TRBV7-9 and TRBJ1-1, with no clear D. The germline V and J ends were trimmed by 1 base and 5 bases, with 8 bases remaining between them. The germline CDR1 and CDR2 sequences are SEHNR and FQNEAQ (reference sequence). The CDR3 runs to 13 residues. DNA of the CDR3: TGTGCCAGCAGCTTAGGGGTAGGAACTGAAGCTTTCTTT. Protein: CASSLGVGTEAFF.

This clonotype was recorded many times. The chain uses TRBV28 and TRBJ2-4; D may match TRBD1 or TRBD2 (5 bases each). Trimming removed 4 bases from V and 0 bases from J, with 16 bases in between. Per the germline V gene, CDR1 is MDHEN and CDR2 is SYDVKM. This CDR3 spans 17 amino acids. The CDR3 nucleotides read TGTGCCAGCAGTTCACTCGGGGCAGCACTAGCCAAAAACATTCAGTACTTC. Translating gives CASSSLGAALAKNIQYF.